The T cell receptor (beta chain) described here comes from a study of breast tumors, draining lymph nodes, adjacent tissues (dated by TCRdb to the mid-2010s). Study-wide context: Breast cancer patients provided tumor, adjacent nontumor tissue and axillary lymph nodes, and the study compared the TCR beta repertoires across these three sources. In human breast cancer, the study set out to assess how tumor, surrounding tissue and draining lymph node repertoires relate to one another and whether T cells might be exchanged between them. The paper as a whole reports these results and caveats: The conclusion that tumor T cells originate in lymph nodes was framed as consistent with a hypothesis rather than directly demonstrated. The data were considered consistent with most tumor T cells being derived from the lymph node and subsequently expanding within tumor tissue. In luminal-like breast cancer, tumor and nontumor tissue repertoires resembled each other significantly more than in basal-like breast cancer. Tumors showed preferential V and J gene usage, and their T-cell repertoire diversity fell below that of lymph nodes yet above that of nontumor tissue.

Spanning cysteine to phenylalanine, the CDR3 consists of 17 amino acids. The sequence is cut down to CDR3 DNA, 51 bases in frame from base 1. A distance of 18 bases separates the germline ends of V and J, which lose 6 bases and 0 bases respectively. Based on the germline V gene (reference sequence), the CDR1 and CDR2 sequences are MNHEY and SMNVEV. Concerning this clonotype: No antigen is known for it. No much larger clonotype is one base removed from it; base qualities were not supplied.

Sequencing relied on an Illumina HiSeq 2000. TCR beta chain libraries were generated by multiplex PCR amplification. High-throughput sequencing was used to analyze the amplified TCR beta chain products. TCRdb reprocessed the public reads (quality trimming at Q25 with fastp, clone calling with MiXCR) and kept in-frame beta chains. Each CDR3 protein gets just one entry, which takes the most common genes and DNA from the rows behind it. In this sample the table shows approximately 63,000 distinct CDR3 sequences, 57% of which occur a single time. Roughly 19% of the sample lies in the top ten. This TCR came from a female donor with breast cancer. Some clones in this sample may be carry-over from other donors' samples. This chain joins TRBV27 to TRBJ1-3, with TRBD1 as a weak D call on 5 bases. Input material: breast tumor tissue. The DNA reads TGTGCCAGCAGGCCTAAGGGAACAGGCTACTCTGGAAACACCATATATTTT. Translated, it gives CASRPKGTGYSGNTIYF.